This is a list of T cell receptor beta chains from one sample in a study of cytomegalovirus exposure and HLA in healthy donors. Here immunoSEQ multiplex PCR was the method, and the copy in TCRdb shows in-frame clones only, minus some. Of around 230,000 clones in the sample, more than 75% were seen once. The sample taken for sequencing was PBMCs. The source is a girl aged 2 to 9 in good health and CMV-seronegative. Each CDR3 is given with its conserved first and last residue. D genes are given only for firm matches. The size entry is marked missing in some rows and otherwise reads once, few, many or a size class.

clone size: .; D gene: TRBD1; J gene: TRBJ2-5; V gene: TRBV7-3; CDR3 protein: CASSPRTGTQRETQYF; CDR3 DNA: TGTGCCAGCAGCCCCCGGACAGGCACCCAGCGGGAGACCCAGTACTTC
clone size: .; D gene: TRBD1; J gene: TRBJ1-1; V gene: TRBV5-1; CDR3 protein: CASSFGTGGLNTEAFF; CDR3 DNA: TGCGCCAGCAGCTTTGGGACAGGGGGATTGAACACTGAAGCTTTCTTT
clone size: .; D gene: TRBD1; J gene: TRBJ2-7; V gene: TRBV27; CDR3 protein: CASSVDRGGGQYF; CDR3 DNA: TGTGCCAGCAGTGTGGACAGGGGAGGAGGGCAGTACTTC
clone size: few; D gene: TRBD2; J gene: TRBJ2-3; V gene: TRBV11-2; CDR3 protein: CASSWKSGRVLDTQYF; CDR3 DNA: TGTGCCAGCAGCTGGAAGAGCGGGAGGGTCTTAGATACGCAGTATTTT
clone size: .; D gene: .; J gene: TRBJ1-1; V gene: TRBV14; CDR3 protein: CASSQGYLGYREHTEAFF; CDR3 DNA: TGTGCCAGCAGCCAAGGATATTTAGGATACAGGGAACACACTGAAGCTTTCTTT
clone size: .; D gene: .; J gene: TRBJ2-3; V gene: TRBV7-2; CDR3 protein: CASSLLTDTQYF; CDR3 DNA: TGTGCCAGCAGCCTACTCACAGATACGCAGTATTTT
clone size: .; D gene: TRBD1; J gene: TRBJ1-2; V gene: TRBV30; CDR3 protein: CAWSVDDRGYYGYTF; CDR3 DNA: TGTGCCTGGAGTGTAGATGACAGGGGGTACTATGGCTACACCTTC
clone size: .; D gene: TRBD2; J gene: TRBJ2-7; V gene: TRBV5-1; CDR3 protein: CASRLAGGAAYEQYF; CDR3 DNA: TGCGCCAGCCGACTAGCGGGAGGTGCTGCCTACGAGCAGTACTTC
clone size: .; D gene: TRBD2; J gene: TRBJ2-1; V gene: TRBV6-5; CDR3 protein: CASSYEAGGYNEQFF; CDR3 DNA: TGTGCCAGCAGTTATGAGGCGGGGGGTTACAATGAGCAGTTCTTC
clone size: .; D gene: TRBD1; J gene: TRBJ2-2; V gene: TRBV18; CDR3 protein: CASSRAAGTGNTGELFF; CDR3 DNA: TGTGCCAGCTCGCGTGCCGCCGGGACAGGGAACACCGGGGAGCTGTTTTTT
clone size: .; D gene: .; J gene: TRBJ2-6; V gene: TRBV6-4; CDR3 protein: CASSPGQTPGANVLTF; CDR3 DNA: TGTGCCAGCTCCCCTGGACAGACCCCTGGGGCCAACGTCCTGACTTTC
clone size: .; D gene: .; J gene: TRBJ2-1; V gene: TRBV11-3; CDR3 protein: CASSRDNGNEQFF; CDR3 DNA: TGTGCCAGCAGTCGGGACAATGGGAATGAGCAGTTCTTC
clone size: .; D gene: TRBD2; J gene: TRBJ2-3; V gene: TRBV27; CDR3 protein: CASRGTSGYTQYF; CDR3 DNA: TGTGCCAGCAGAGGGACTAGCGGATATACGCAGTATTTT
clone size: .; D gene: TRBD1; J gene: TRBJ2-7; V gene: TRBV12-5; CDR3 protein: CASGLAPKFGQGITYEQYF; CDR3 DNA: TGTGCTAGTGGTTTGGCCCCTAAATTCGGACAGGGGATCACCTACGAGCAGTACTTC
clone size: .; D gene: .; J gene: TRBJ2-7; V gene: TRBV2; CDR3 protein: CASKGGLGYEQYF; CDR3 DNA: TGTGCCAGCAAGGGAGGCTTGGGCTACGAGCAGTACTTC
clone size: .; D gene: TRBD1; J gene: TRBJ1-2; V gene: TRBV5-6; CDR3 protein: CASSLEGTAGGYGYTF; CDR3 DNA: TGTGCCAGCAGCTTGGAGGGGACAGCGGGAGGCTATGGCTACACCTTC
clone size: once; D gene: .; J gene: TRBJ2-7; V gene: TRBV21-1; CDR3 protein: CASSTPGLFYEQYF; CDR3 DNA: TGTGCCAGCAGCACGCCGGGACTCTTTTACGAGCAGTACTTC